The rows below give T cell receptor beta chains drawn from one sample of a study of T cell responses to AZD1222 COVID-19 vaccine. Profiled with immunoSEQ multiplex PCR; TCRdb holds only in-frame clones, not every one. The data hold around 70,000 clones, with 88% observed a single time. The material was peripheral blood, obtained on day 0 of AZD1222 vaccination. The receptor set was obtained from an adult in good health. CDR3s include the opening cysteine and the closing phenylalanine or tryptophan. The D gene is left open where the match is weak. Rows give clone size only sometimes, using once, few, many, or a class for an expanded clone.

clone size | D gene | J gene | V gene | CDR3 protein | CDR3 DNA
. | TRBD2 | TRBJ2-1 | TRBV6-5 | CASKSGSWDNEQFF | TGTGCCAGCAAGAGCGGGAGCTGGGACAATGAGCAGTTCTTC
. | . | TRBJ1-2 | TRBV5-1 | CASSLDAGNQYGYTF | TGCGCCAGCAGCTTGGATGCAGGGAATCAATATGGCTACACCTTC
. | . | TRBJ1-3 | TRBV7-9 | CASSLVGNTIYF | TGTGCCAGCAGCTTAGTTGGAAACACCATATATTTT
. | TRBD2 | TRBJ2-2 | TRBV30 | CAWSPPGELAGVTGELFF | TGTGCCTGGAGTCCACCTGGTGAACTAGCGGGAGTCACCGGGGAGCTGTTTTTT
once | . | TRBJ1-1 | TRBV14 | CASSHVTEAFF | TGTGCCAGCAGCCATGTGACTGAAGCTTTCTTT
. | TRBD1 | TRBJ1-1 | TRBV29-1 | CSVAVTGLNTEAFF | TGCAGCGTTGCTGTGACAGGGTTGAACACTGAAGCTTTCTTT
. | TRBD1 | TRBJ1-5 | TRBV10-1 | CASSDGTGGDQPQHF | TGCGCCAGCAGTGACGGCACAGGGGGCGACCAGCCCCAGCATTTT
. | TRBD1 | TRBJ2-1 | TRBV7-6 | CASSSFDRASDNEQFF | TGTGCCAGCAGCTCCTTTGACAGGGCGTCTGACAATGAGCAGTTCTTC
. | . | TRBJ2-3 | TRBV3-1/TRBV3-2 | CASSGGIGTDTQYF | TGTGCCAGCAGCGGGGGGATAGGCACAGATACGCAGTATTTT
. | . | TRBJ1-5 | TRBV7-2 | CASSFYRTNQPQHF | TGTGCCAGCAGCTTTTACAGGACCAATCAGCCCCAGCATTTT